This TCR beta chain was captured by sequencing in a study of T cell responses to AZD1222 COVID-19 vaccine. This clone rates as medium-sized. What it recognizes is unknown. Study-wide results and caveats: Donors skewed white British and female; clonal diversity was possibly underestimated. Unmutated regions of variants are reportedly targeted by nearly half of spike-specific TCRs.

Data came from immunoSEQ multiplex PCR; TCRdb stores just in-frame clones and leaves some out. The data contain about 160,000 clones, roughly nine tenths of them singletons. The CDR3 extends over 19 amino acids. The V gene's germline CDR1 is ENHRY and CDR2 SYGVKD. J gave up 4 bases and V 3 bases, and 16 bases lay outside the gene matches. The sample was peripheral blood, taken on day 0 of AZD1222 vaccination. This TCR was sampled from an adult in good health. V gene TRBV10-3 combines with J gene TRBJ2-3, with 10 bases lining up with TRBD1. The CDR3 DNA is TGTGCCATCAGTGACGCCGGACAGGGGGTTGGTTCGGTCGCAGATACGCAGTATTTT. This translates into CAISDAGQGVGSVADTQYF.